The clone carrying this TCR beta chain was observed at least ten times. Its antigen is currently unknown. Using RNA transcripts as the source, TCR beta CDR3 regions were amplified. HTBI primers were used for first-round RT-PCR of the TCR CDR3. TCRdb reprocessed the multiplex PCR reads via MiXCR and lists one record per CDR3 protein. The repertoire consists of about 530,000 distinct CDR3 sequences, with roughly 17% occurring once and the leading ten covering about 16%. These data belong to a study of T cells in Graves' hyperthyroidism and ophthalmopathy. Overall study results and limits: Using 13 V-J features, a model discriminated ophthalmopathy from stable hyperthyroidism.

V was clipped by 5 bases and J by 9 bases, with 12 bases between them. This CDR3 region has 12 residues. CDR1 and CDR2 (germline): SEHNR, FQNEAQ (reference sequence). Input material: blood. The clonotype originates from a woman aged 18-30 years with Graves' ophthalmopathy. The V and J genes are TRBV7-9 and TRBJ2-3; D might be TRBD2 (5 bases). CDR3 sequence reads: CASSPSDSTQYF. The CDR3 nucleotides are TGTGCCAGCAGCCCTTCGGACTCGACGCAGTATTTT.